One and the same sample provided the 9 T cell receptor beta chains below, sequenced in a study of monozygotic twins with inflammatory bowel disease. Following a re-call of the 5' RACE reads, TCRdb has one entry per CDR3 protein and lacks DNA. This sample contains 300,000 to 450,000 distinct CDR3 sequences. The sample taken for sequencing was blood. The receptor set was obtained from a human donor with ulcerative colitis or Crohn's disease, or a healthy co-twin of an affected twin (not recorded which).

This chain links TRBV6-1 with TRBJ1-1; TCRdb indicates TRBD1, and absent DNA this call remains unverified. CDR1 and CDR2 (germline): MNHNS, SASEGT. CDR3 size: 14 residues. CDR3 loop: CASRTQGSYTEAFF.

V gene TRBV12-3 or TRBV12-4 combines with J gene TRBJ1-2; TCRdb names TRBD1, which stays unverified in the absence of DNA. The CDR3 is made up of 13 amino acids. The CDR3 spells CASSGQGSVGYTF.

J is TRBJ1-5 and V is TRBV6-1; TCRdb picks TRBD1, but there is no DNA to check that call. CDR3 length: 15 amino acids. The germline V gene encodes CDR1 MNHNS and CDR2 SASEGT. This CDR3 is CASSPLRGAGQPQHF.

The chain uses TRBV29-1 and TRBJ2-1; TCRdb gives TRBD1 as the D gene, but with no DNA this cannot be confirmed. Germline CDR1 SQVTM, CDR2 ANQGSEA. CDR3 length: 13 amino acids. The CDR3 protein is CSVAQGELFGQFF.

CDR3 residues: CASSFLGQGNGYTF. J is TRBJ1-2 and V is TRBV7-2; without DNA, the TCRdb call of TRBD1 cannot be checked. The CDR3 extends over 14 amino acids. Per germline, CDR1 SGHTA and CDR2 FQGNSA.

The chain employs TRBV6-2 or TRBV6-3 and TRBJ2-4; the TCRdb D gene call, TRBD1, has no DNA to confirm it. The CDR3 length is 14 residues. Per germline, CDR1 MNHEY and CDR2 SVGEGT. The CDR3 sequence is CASSRQKPPNIQYF.

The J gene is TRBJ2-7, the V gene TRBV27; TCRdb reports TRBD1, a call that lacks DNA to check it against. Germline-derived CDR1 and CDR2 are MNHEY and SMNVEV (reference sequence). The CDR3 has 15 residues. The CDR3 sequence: CAIPPGDRVSYEQYF.

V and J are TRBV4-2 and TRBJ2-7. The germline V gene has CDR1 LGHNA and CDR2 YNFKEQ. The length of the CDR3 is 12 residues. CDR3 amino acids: CASSLSPDEQYF.

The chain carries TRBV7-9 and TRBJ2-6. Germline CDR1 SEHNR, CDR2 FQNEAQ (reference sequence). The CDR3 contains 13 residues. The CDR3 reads CASSLTGANVLTF. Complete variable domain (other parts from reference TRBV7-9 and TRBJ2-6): DTGVSQNPRHKITKRGQNVTFRCDPISEHNRLYWYRQTLGQGPEFLTYFQNEAQLEKSRLLSDRFSAERPKGSFSTLEIQRTEQGDSAMYLCASSLTGANVLTFGAGSRLTVL.